The clone carrying this T cell receptor beta chain was counted once. This sample is drawn from a study of blood T cell repertoires in COVID-19. Clones were read by immunoSEQ multiplex PCR, and TCRdb kept only the in-frame ones, dropping some. The data show over 150,000 clones, approximately 86% seen once. With V trimmed by 1 base and J by 2 bases, 2 bases remained unmatched. CDR3 length equals 16 residues. Germline V gives CDR1 MGHRA, CDR2 YSYEKL. This rearrangement joins TRBV4-1 to TRBJ2-6, with 7 bases identical to TRBD2. The sample comprised peripheral blood. The origin of this receptor is a man between 60 and 75 years old with COVID-19, enrolled during active disease. In nucleotides, the CDR3 is TGCGCCAGCAGCCAAGCCGCGGGGGCTGGGGCCAACGTCCTGACTTTC. Protein product: CASSQAAGAGANVLTF.